Shown below are 23 T cell receptor beta chains from a single sample sequenced in a study of cytomegalovirus exposure and HLA in healthy donors. The PCR ran on 60 Vbeta and 13 Jbeta primers. Sequencing was performed with immunoSEQ multiplex PCR; in TCRdb, only in-frame clones are kept and a portion is missing. The data hold 190,000 or so clones, with roughly 87% observed a single time. The sequenced sample consisted of PBMCs. The origin of the receptors is a man aged 45-65 years in good health and CMV-seronegative.

This chain connects TRBV5-4 to TRBJ2-1; 12 bases align to TRBD2. This CDR3 region has 15 residues. J lost 6 bases, V lost 2 bases, and 3 bases had no gene match. CDR1 and CDR2 (germline): SGHNT, YYREEE (reference sequence). The CDR3 bases are TGTGCCAGCAGCTTCCCTAGCGGGAGGGGCAATGAGCAGTTCTTC. Translation gives CASSFPSGRGNEQFF.

This chain connects TRBV7-2 to TRBJ2-1; the D is unclear. The length of the CDR3 is 12 residues. The germline V gene encodes CDR1 SGHTA and CDR2 FQGNSA. V was cut by 1 base and J by 7 bases, with 5 bases left in between. The CDR3 region has the DNA TGTGCCAGCAGCTTAGTCTTGAATGAGCAGTTCTTC. As protein: CASSLVLNEQFF.

The chain joins TRBV9 to TRBJ2-3; TRBD2 aligns across 8 bases. After removal of 0 bases from V and 11 bases from J, the junction contained 2 bases not matched to a gene. Germline CDR1 reads SGDLS; CDR2 reads YYNGEE. The CDR3 loop spans 12 amino acids. The CDR3 region is CASSVESGGQYF. CDR3 sequence (DNA): TGTGCCAGCAGCGTAGAGAGCGGGGGGCAGTATTTT.

The rearrangement uses TRBV7-2 and TRBJ1-3; possible D gene TRBD1, 6 bases. The CDR3 sequence is 18 residues long. V was pared by 0 bases and J by 4 bases, with 19 bases between. CDR1 is SGHTA and CDR2 is FQGNSA in the germline V gene. The CDR3 coding sequence is TGTGCCAGCAGCTTAGCTTTCCCCGGATCCACAGGGGGAAACACCATATATTTT. The encoded protein is CASSLAFPGSTGGNTIYF.

This clone was recorded only once. The V call is TRBV7-9, the J call TRBJ1-1; a possible D gene is TRBD1 (6 bases). This CDR3 spans 15 amino acids. V lost 3 bases to trimming and J lost 1 base, with 12 bases between them. The V gene's germline CDR1 is SEHNR and CDR2 FQNEAQ (reference sequence). CDR3 bases: TGTGCCAGCAGCTTGGCCCACAGGGCGAACACTGAAGCTTTCTTT. This translates into CASSLAHRANTEAFF.

The chain carries TRBV27 and TRBJ1-2, with D tentatively TRBD1 (5 bases). V lost 0 bases and J 8 bases, leaving 16 bases between the germline ends. Per the germline V gene, CDR1 is MNHEY and CDR2 is SMNVEV (reference sequence). The CDR3 totals 15 residues. CDR3 sequence reads: CASSLSWSRVGGYTF. DNA for the CDR3: TGTGCCAGCAGTTTATCGTGGAGCAGGGTGGGCGGCTACACCTTC.

The gene calls are TRBV19 and TRBJ2-5, with 14 positions matching TRBD2. The J call may not be correct, given that the DNA end is closer to TRBJ2-7. The CDR3 sequence is 17 residues long. In germline, CDR1 is LNHDA, CDR2 SQIVND (reference sequence). CDR3 in amino acids: CASSRTSGRTGSYEQYF. The CDR3 DNA follows: TGTGCCAGTAGCCGGACTAGCGGGAGGACGGGCTCCTACGAGCAGTACTTC.

The V and J genes are TRBV5-6 and TRBJ2-7; 10 bases map to TRBD1. Germline loops: CDR1 SGHDT, CDR2 YYEEEE. There are 14 residues in the CDR3. Trimming removed 3 bases from V and 6 bases from J; junction bases left unmatched: 6. CDR3 in amino acids: CASSWDRGLGEQYF. CDR3 DNA: TGTGCCAGCAGCTGGGACAGGGGTCTGGGCGAGCAGTACTTC. Using reference TRBV5-6 and TRBJ2-7 for the parts outside the CDR3, the full variable domain is DAGVTQSPTHLIKTRGQQVTLRCSPKSGHDTVSWYQQALGQGPQFIFQYYEEEERQRGNFPDRFSGHQFPNYSSELNVNALLLGDSALYLCASSWDRGLGEQYFGPGTRLTVT.

This rearrangement joins TRBV7-2 to TRBJ2-2, with 8 bases fitting TRBD2. V was pared by 4 bases and J by 5 bases, with 9 bases of the junction left unmatched. Germline assignment: CDR1 SGHTA and CDR2 FQGNSA. The length of the CDR3 is 16 residues. CDR3 sequence: CASSWSGGAGTGELFF. Written as DNA, the CDR3 is TGTGCCAGCAGCTGGTCCGGGGGGGCAGGGACCGGGGAGCTGTTTTTT.

The chain links TRBV9 to TRBJ2-3, with TRBD2 matching over 8 bases. V lost 2 bases, J lost 0 bases, and 2 bases stayed unmatched. Germline CDR1 SGDLS, CDR2 YYNGEE. The CDR3 is 15 amino acids. CDR3 in DNA: TGTGCCAGCAGCGTGACTAGCGCCAGCACAGATACGCAGTATTTT. This gives the protein CASSVTSASTDTQYF.

The sample holds one count of this clone. V usage is TRBV9 and J usage is TRBJ2-6, with D unclear. The length of the CDR3 is 18 residues. Germline assignment: CDR1 SGDLS and CDR2 YYNGEE. Trimming cost V 3 bases and J 0 bases, with 16 bases left between them. DNA of the CDR3: TGTGCCAGCAGCGAAGACATTACCAGAATCTCTGGGGCCAACGTCCTGACTTTC. It yields the protein CASSEDITRISGANVLTF.

The CDR3 region is CASSDQAGAYNEQFF. The CDR3 DNA is TGTGCCAGCAGCGACCAAGCGGGAGCCTACAATGAGCAGTTCTTC. The chain recombines TRBV5-4 with TRBJ2-1; 8 positions agree with TRBD2. The CDR3 loop spans 15 amino acids. Germline V gene sequence: CDR1 SGHNT, CDR2 YYREEE (reference sequence). Trimming at V came to 4 bases and at J to 2 bases, leaving 5 bases not matched to a gene.

The genes are TRBV14 and TRBJ1-2; TRBD1 agrees at 8 bases. J gave up 4 bases and V 5 bases, and 9 bases lay outside the gene matches. The CDR3 runs to 15 residues. CDR1 and CDR2 (germline): SGHDN, FVKESK. CDR3 sequence: CASSFGTGPPYGYTF. The CDR3 DNA is TGTGCCAGCAGCTTTGGGACAGGCCCTCCCTATGGCTACACCTTC.

This chain links TRBV11-2 with TRBJ2-7; 8 positions agree with TRBD2. Germline CDR1 reads SGHAT; CDR2 reads FQNNGV. V lost 5 bases to trimming and J lost 2 bases; unmatched junction nucleotides: 5. The length of the CDR3 is 14 residues. In DNA, the CDR3 is TGTGCCAGCAGCCTGCCGGGACTAGCCTACGAGCAGTACTTC. Amino acid sequence: CASSLPGLAYEQYF.

The V call is TRBV28, the J call TRBJ2-4; 12 nucleotides agree with TRBD2. This CDR3 has 17 amino acids. Germline assignment: CDR1 MDHEN and CDR2 SYDVKM. J lost 0 bases, V lost 5 bases, and 5 bases had no gene match. For the CDR3, the DNA is TGTGCCAGCAGTCCACCGGGACTAGCGGGAGCCAAAAACATTCAGTACTTC. Translating gives CASSPPGLAGAKNIQYF.

The chain is built from TRBV9 and TRBJ2-1; 7 nucleotides line up with TRBD2. This CDR3 spans 15 amino acids. Germline CDR1 is SGDLS and CDR2 is YYNGEE. Trimming at V came to 3 bases and at J to 8 bases, leaving 11 bases not matched to a gene. This CDR3 is CASSASGAREDEQFF. The CDR3 DNA reads as TGTGCCAGCAGCGCCTCCGGGGCCCGGGAGGATGAGCAGTTCTTC.

The chain joins TRBV29-1 to TRBJ2-1; TRBD2 agrees at 10 bases. This CDR3 has 15 amino acids. Per the germline V gene, CDR1 is SQVTM and CDR2 is ANQGSEA. V lost 0 bases to trimming and J lost 12 bases; unmatched junction nucleotides: 11. Here the CDR3 reads CSVEDPAGGMLGQFF. The CDR3 DNA is TGCAGCGTTGAAGACCCAGCGGGGGGGATGTTAGGGCAGTTCTTC.

The V and J genes are TRBV4-1 and TRBJ1-2; 7 bases map to TRBD1. Trimming took 2 bases from V and 8 from J; bases not matched to a gene: 8. The CDR3 consists of 14 residues. The germline V gene has CDR1 MGHRA and CDR2 YSYEKL. DNA of the CDR3: TGCGCCAGCAGCCAACCCGACAGGGTCACGGGCTACACCTTC. Protein sequence: CASSQPDRVTGYTF.

This clone was counted only a few times. The V and J genes are TRBV6-1 and TRBJ1-1; TRBD1 might be the D (5 bases). V was cut by 5 bases and J by 3 bases, with 16 bases left in between. CDR3 length equals 15 residues. Germline V gene data show CDR1 as MNHNS and CDR2 as SASEGT. CDR3 in DNA: TGTGCCAGCAGTAAAAGGGTCTGGGGGGACACTGAAGCTTTCTTT. This sequence encodes CASSKRVWGDTEAFF.

The CDR3: CASSEAPGVQPQHF. The CDR3 DNA sequence: TGTGCCAGCAGTGAAGCGCCCGGGGTTCAGCCCCAGCATTTT. This sequence joins TRBV2 and TRBJ1-5; unclear D gene. V was trimmed by 0 bases and J by 6 bases, leaving 9 bases between them. The CDR3 is 14 amino acids. Germline V gene lookup returns CDR1 SNHLY and CDR2 FYNNEI.

This clone was detected a few times. The chain combines TRBV4-1 with TRBJ2-7; 11 bases match TRBD2. The CDR3 sequence is 17 residues long. V was clipped by 0 bases and J by 1 base; unmatched bases: 5. Looked up from germline, CDR1 is MGHRA and CDR2 is YSYEKL. CDR3: CASSQDYLAGGSYEQYF. The DNA for the CDR3 is TGCGCCAGCAGCCAAGATTACCTAGCGGGGGGATCCTACGAGCAGTACTTC.

The chain links TRBV6-6 to TRBJ2-2; perhaps TRBD2 as D (5 bases). The germline V gene has CDR1 MNHNY and CDR2 SVGAGI (reference sequence). This CDR3 spans 13 amino acids. The germline V and J ends were trimmed by 1 base and 5 bases, with 5 bases remaining between them. The CDR3 sequence is CASSYWETGELFF. In DNA form, the CDR3 reads TGTGCCAGCAGTTACTGGGAGACCGGGGAGCTGTTTTTT.

The chain is built from TRBV28 and TRBJ1-5; TRBD1 aligns across 9 bases. Germline V gene data show CDR1 as MDHEN and CDR2 as SYDVKM. Germline trimming cut 4 bases from V and 2 bases from J; bases unmatched to any gene: 3. The CDR3 contains 15 residues. Written as DNA, the CDR3 is TGTGCCAGCAGTTCCGGGACAGGGCGCAATCAGCCCCAGCATTTT. Translating it yields CASSSGTGRNQPQHF.